This TCR beta chain was documented in a study of immune cell composition in non-small cell lung cancer. Overall study context: Histologic subtype was mainly adenocarcinoma or squamous cell carcinoma. General study points: Overall clonality, unlike maximal tumour-associated clone frequency, did not predict TIL reactivity. It was not proven that tumour-reactive clones equal dominant tumour-associated clones.

TCRdb's table, derived via immunoSEQ multiplex PCR, lists solely in-frame clones and lacks some. The sample records fewer than 6,000 clones, more than 75% being singletons. The length of the CDR3 is 16 residues. Unmatched junction bases numbered 7, after V lost 1 base and J lost 6 bases. The germline CDR1 and CDR2 sequences are MGHDK and SYGVNS. For this clone: Antigen: not known.

The V call is TRBV25-1, the J call TRBJ2-1; 9 nucleotides align to TRBD1. The sample consisted of lung tumor tissue. This TCR was recovered from a human donor with non-small cell lung cancer. The CDR3: CASSESGTGGLNEQFF. DNA for the CDR3: TGTGCCAGCAGTGAATCGGGAACAGGGGGCCTCAATGAGCAGTTCTTC.